This T cell receptor beta chain emerged from a study of cytomegalovirus exposure and HLA in healthy donors (TCRdb year 2017). A note on the overall study: In an earlier analysis of about 560 of the donors, 250 to 300 Gb of sequence data and roughly 100 million unique TCR beta sequences from about 179 million T cells were reported. An early release covering over 500 HLA-typed donors comprised about 300 gigabases of sequencing data and approximately 80 million unique TCR sequences. The genetic ancestry cluster associated with self-reported Caucasian donors included 81% of the approximately 400 genotyped donors. The aim of the study was to test whether cataloging public T cell receptors could identify signatures of past pathogen exposure. The T cell repertoires of 550 to 850 subjects were profiled by immunosequencing and related to cytomegalovirus serostatus. A separate validation cohort of roughly 130 different subjects was used in addition to the roughly 720-subject first cohort. High-throughput TCR immunosequencing, statistical association of individual TCRs with disease status, and machine learning were combined to predict cytomegalovirus infection status. In a later analysis, previously published TCR beta repertoires from about 670 donors were re-analyzed and high-resolution HLA genotyping was added so that TCR occurrence patterns could be studied. In the later analysis, no new phenotypic data were used to find candidate immune exposures; instead, reliance was placed on TCR beta sequences and their occurrence across donors. An earlier analysis of several hundred of the donors applied high-throughput TCR beta sequencing to assess whether each TCR beta V gene segment acted as functional or pseudogenic. Donor age, sex, ethnicity and CMV serostatus were collected together with the repertoire data. Genome-wide SNP genotypes for about 60% of the 666 donors were used in a later genetic analysis, which treated that subset as a discovery cohort. All discovery cohort repertoires had been generated on a single sequencing platform. HLA typing included class I and class II loci at four-digit resolution. Typing coverage varied by locus: roughly 620-640 donors for A, B, C, DRB1 and DQB1; roughly 510 for DQA1; about 600 for DPA1; 450 to 480 for DPB1. Four to six DR-DQ haplotypes were handled as single units for association and clustering, since linkage in the cohort was strong. Among some 400 genotyped donors of the cohort, an average of around 240,000 unique TCR beta nucleotide sequences was sequenced per donor, of which 15% to 20% were non-productive.

The method behind the library was the immunoSEQ multiplex PCR assay. For the multiplex PCR, a mixture combining 60 forward primers for TCR Vbeta segments and 13 reverse primers for TCR Jbeta segments was used. The CDR3 region of rearranged TCR beta genes was amplified from genomic DNA with a multiplex PCR assay. Amplified TCR beta libraries were sequenced as 87-base-pair reads on the Illumina HiSeq System. As for the original processing: Across the roughly 640 repertoires, a later analysis counted 78 million or so unique TCR beta chains, some 11 million of which were shared by at least two donors. A nearest-neighbor algorithm error-corrected the raw reads and collapsed the reads into unique sequences, merging closely related sequences to remove PCR and sequencing errors. CDR3 sequences were aligned to IMGT reference sequences to assign V, D and J gene segments. For a sequence to be retained, at least a six-nucleotide match to both a V gene segment and a J gene segment was required. Rearrangements were classified as productive when the CDR3 lacked stop codons and remained in frame with V and J, and all other rearrangements were classified as non-productive. Following IMGT convention, CDR3 was defined as the stretch from the second conserved V-encoded cysteine up to the conserved J-encoded phenylalanine. In an earlier analysis of approximately 590 of the donors, sequences lacking an unambiguous match to a single V gene segment were excluded. An earlier analysis of a few hundred of the donors called V segments functional above 56.7% productive rearrangements and segregating when the between-donor standard deviation exceeded 5%. A statistical classification framework was built to diagnose cytomegalovirus status from the catalog of TCR beta chain sequences. A later analysis assigned V and J genes by comparing TCR nucleotide sequences with IMGT/GENE-DB human TR gene sequences. A later analysis assigned CDR3 sequences and most-parsimonious VDJ recombination scenarios with the TCRdist pipeline. A later analysis defined each TCR beta chain by its CDR3 amino acid sequence plus V-gene family, and excluded reads lacking a unique V-gene family. In a later analysis, 500 to 700 highly shared, low-generation-probability nucleotide sequences were removed to address suspected cross-contamination and a sequencing artifact. In a later analysis, a clonal expansion index was calculated for each public chain from normalized within-repertoire ranks of inferred template counts. In a later analysis, generation probabilities were computed using a VDJ recombination model fitted to out-of-frame rearrangements, and the results were checked against IGoR. Hypergeometric tests were used in a later analysis to score TCR-TCR, TCR-HLA and TCR-CMV co-occurrence, with a repertoire-size bias correction applied to the TCR pairs. To estimate false discovery rates, a later analysis permuted the HLA or CMV assignments 20 times. In a later analysis, co-occurring TCRs were grouped with DBSCAN, and TCRdist sequence similarity was added when clustering was performed within HLA-allele-positive subsets. Repertoires with fewer than 30,000 or more than 120,000 public chains, plus five repertoires with anomalous nucleotide sharing, were excluded from co-occurrence clustering. TCRdb obtained this table from immuneACCESS and retained in-frame rearrangements with V and J assigned. These tables miss some clones; where compared with another copy, unresolved V genes account for less than half of the shortfall, and the remainder is unexplained. Clone size and the V and J calls come from that table; the DNA yielded D and trimming. This sample holds 150,000 to 180,000 clones; 65% to 80% were observed only once. Roughly 4% of the sample comes from the top ten.

The cohort was made up of around 720 healthy bone marrow donors. All cohort members were sampled while nominally healthy, although unrecorded immune exposures were likely present. The donor was CMV seronegative and was included in the group of a few hundred seronegative cohort members. A peripheral blood sample was provided by each donor, and peripheral blood mononuclear cells were used for TCR beta sequencing. Genomic DNA was extracted from the blood cell samples with the Qiagen DNeasy Blood Extraction Kit. Broader findings and caveats from the paper: A further reported finding was that TCR beta sequences accurately predicted the HLA-A and HLA-B alleles for most subjects in the first cohort. In the study, around 160 TCR beta chains were listed as associated with cytomegalovirus. Only TCR beta chains were sequenced in this cohort, and the absence of alpha or paired-chain data limited detectable features. In a later analysis, TCR association rates were found to vary across HLA loci, with the most associated TCRs seen for DRB1 alleles and the fewest for HLA-C alleles. A later analysis found that HLA-associated TCR beta chains were more clonally expanded and had lower generation probabilities than equally common non-associated chains. HLA typing was unavailable for some donors at each locus, so association tests used only the typed subset. In a later genetic analysis, fewer N-insertions in productive TCRs were reported among donors in an Asian-associated ancestry cluster than the roughly 640-donor mean. Linkage disequilibrium might explain the correlated functional status among segregating V segments, but an unknown experimental factor could not be excluded. In a later analysis, some 17,000 TCR beta sequences were associated with specific HLA alleles at a false discovery rate of 0.05. When HLA alleles, especially DR and DQ, strongly co-occurred, TCR associations were difficult to assign to individual alleles. It was suggested by the authors that the approach could potentially be generalized to other disease states and immunological phenotypes. Roughly uniform sequencing depth across donors was assumed in presence/absence analyses, although this assumption may not hold. Fewer than 20 rarely observed V segments, including chromosome 9 orphons, were excluded from the earlier analysis of about 500 of the donors because counts were too low. In a later analysis, several top co-occurrence clusters were reported to appear linked to parvovirus B19, influenza, CMV and Epstein-Barr virus. In a later analysis, most CMV-associated TCR beta chains were found to appear HLA-restricted, with HLA associations seemingly driven largely by CMV exposure. An association between a missense DCLRE1C variant and V-gene and J-gene trimming of TCR beta chains was found in a later genetic analysis and replicated in an independent cohort. Some IMGT-functional V segments, including TRBV6-2 and TRBV6-3, could not be distinguished by the 87-base-pair reads and were therefore excluded. An earlier analysis of around 540 of the donors showed that most TCR beta V segments appeared in productive rearrangements either about 87% or about 30% of the time, which broadly matched IMGT annotations. A group of highly shared sequence variants was considered likely to be a technical artifact of the sequencing pipeline. Across donors, most TCR sequences were observed very rarely, whereas some public TCRs were present in many individuals. The only immune exposure information available for the cohort was CMV serostatus. In both the original and validation cohorts, the classifier was reported to diagnose cytomegalovirus status with high specificity and sensitivity. In vitro tests confirmed that a few of the cytomegalovirus-associated TCR beta chains recognize cytomegalovirus antigens.

The junction shows trimming of 10 bases on V and 3 bases on J, plus 10 bases between the germline ends. From a lookup of the germline V gene, CDR1 and CDR2 are MGHDK and SYGVNS. Taken from cysteine to phenylalanine, the CDR3 has 11 residues. The entry retains the CDR3 DNA only, 33 bases that are in frame from base 1. As concerns this clone: Its specific antigen is unknown. Base qualities are not recorded, but no much larger clone differs from it by a single base.

The source material was PBMCs. The clonotype comes from a woman aged 40 to 50 in good health and CMV-seronegative. The sequence links TRBV25-1 to TRBJ2-7, with TRBD2 tentatively as D gene (5 bases match). The DNA sequence is given as TGTGCCACTACCGAGGGCTACGAGCAGTACTTC. This codes for CATTEGYEQYF.